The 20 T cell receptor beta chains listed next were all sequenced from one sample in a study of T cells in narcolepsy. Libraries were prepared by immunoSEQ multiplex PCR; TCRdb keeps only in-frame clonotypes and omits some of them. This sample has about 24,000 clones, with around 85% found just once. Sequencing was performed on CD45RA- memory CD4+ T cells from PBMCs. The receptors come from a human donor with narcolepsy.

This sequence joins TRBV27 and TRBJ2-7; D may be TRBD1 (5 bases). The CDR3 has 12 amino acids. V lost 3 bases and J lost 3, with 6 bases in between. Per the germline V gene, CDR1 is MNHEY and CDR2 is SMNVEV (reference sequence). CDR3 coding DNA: TGTGCCAGCAGTTTTCAGGGCTACGAGCAGTACTTC. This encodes CASSFQGYEQYF.

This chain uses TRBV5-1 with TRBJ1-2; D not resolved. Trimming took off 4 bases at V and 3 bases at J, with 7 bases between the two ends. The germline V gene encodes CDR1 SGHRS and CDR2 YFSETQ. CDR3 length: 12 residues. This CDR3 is CASSAEHYGYTF. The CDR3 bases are TGCGCCAGCAGCGCCGAGCACTATGGCTACACCTTC. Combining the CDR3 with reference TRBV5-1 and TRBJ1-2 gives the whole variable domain KAGVTQTPRYLIKTRGQQVTLSCSPISGHRSVSWYQQTPGQGLQFLFEYFSETQRNKGNFPGRFSGRQFSNSRSEMNVSTLELGDSALYLCASSAEHYGYTFGSGTRLTVV.

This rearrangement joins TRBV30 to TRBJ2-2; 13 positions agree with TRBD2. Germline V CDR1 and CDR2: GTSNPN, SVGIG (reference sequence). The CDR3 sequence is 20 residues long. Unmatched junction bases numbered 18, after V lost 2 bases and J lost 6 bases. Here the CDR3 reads CAWSLLRTSGRVGRAGELFF. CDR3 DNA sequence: TGTGCCTGGAGTCTACTCCGGACTAGCGGGAGAGTGGGACGGGCCGGGGAGCTGTTTTTT.

The CDR3: CAWSSWGGRSGNTIYF. As DNA, the CDR3 is TGTGCCTGGAGCTCTTGGGGGGGCAGGTCCGGAAACACCATATATTTT. The chain recombines TRBV30 with TRBJ1-3; D perhaps matches TRBD1 (6 bases). The CDR3 totals 16 residues. The germline V gene encodes CDR1 GTSNPN and CDR2 SVGIG (reference sequence). Trimming removed 3 bases at V and 4 bases at J, with 19 bases between.

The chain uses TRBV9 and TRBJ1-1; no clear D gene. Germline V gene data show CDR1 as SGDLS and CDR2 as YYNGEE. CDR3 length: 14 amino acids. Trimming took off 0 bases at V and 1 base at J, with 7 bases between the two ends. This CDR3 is CASSVDRRNTEAFF. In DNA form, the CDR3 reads TGTGCCAGCAGCGTAGATCGTAGGAACACTGAAGCTTTCTTT.

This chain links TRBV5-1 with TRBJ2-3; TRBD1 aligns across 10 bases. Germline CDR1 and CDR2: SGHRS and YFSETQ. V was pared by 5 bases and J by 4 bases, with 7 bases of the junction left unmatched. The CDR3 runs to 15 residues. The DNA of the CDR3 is TGCGCCAGCAGTCAAGACAGGGGGCTCCCAGATACGCAGTATTTT. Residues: CASSQDRGLPDTQYF.

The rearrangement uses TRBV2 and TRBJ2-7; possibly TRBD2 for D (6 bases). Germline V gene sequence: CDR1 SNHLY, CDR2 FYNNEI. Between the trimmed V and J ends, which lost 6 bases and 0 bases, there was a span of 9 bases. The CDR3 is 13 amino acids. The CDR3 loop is CASRREVSYEQYF. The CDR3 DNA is TGTGCCAGCAGGAGGGAGGTCTCCTACGAGCAGTACTTC.

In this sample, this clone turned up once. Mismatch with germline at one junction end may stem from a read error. The CDR3 region has the DNA TGTGCCAGCACCTTGGGGGGGGAACTCTATGGCTACACCTTC. Its translation: CASTLGGELYGYTF. The gene calls are TRBV5-6 and TRBJ1-2, with D possibly being TRBD1 (5 bases). There are 14 residues in the CDR3. Looked up from germline, CDR1 is SGHDT and CDR2 is YYEEEE. Based on the CDR3 plus reference TRBV5-6 and TRBJ1-2, the full variable domain is DAGVTQSPTHLIKTRGQQVTLRCSPKSGHDTVSWYQQALGQGPQFIFQYYEEEERQRGNFPDRFSGHQFPNYSSELNVNALLLGDSALYLCASTLGGELYGYTFGSGTRLTVV.

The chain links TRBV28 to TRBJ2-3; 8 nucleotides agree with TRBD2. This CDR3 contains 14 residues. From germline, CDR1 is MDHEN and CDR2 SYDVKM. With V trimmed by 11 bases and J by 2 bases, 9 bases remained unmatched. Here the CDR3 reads CAGSSSGSTDTQYF. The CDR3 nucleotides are TGTGCCGGCTCTTCTAGCGGGTCCACAGATACGCAGTATTTT.

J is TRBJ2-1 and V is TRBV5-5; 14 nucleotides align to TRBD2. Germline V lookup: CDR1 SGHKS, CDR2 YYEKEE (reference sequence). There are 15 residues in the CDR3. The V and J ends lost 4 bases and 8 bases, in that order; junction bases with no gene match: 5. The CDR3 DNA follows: TGTGCCAGCAGCCCGACTAGCGGGAGGGCCTATGAGCAGTTCTTC. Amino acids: CASSPTSGRAYEQFF.

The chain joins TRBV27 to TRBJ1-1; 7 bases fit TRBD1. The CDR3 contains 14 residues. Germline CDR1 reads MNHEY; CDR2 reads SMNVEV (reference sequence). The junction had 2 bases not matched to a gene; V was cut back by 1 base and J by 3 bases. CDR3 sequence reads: CASSLFRGHTEAFF. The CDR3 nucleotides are TGTGCCAGCAGTTTATTTAGGGGGCACACTGAAGCTTTCTTT.

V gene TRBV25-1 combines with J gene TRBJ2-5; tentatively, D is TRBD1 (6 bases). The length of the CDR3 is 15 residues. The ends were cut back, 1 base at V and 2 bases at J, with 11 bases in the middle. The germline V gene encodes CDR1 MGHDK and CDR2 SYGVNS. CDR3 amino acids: CASSESPGEQETQYF. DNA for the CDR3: TGTGCCAGCAGTGAATCCCCAGGGGAGCAAGAGACCCAGTACTTC.

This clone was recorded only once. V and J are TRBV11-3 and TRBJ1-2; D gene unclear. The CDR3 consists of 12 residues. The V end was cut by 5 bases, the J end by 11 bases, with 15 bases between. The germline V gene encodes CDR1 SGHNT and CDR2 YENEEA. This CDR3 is CASSPDGISYTF. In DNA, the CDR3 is TGTGCCAGCAGCCCGGACGGGATTTCGTACACCTTC.

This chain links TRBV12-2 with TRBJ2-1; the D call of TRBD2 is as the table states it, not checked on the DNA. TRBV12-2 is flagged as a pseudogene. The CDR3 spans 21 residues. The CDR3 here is CASRAPGGLSGPFSSYNEQFF. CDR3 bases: TGTGCAAGTCGCGCCCCCGGGGGACTTAGCGGGCCTTTTAGCTCCTACAATGAGCAGTTCTTC.

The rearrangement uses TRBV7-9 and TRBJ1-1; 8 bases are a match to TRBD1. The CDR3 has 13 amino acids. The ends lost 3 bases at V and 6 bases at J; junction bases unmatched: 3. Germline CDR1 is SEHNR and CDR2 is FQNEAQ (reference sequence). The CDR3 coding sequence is TGTGCCAGCAGCTTGGCAGGGGGCTCTGAAGCTTTCTTT. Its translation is CASSLAGGSEAFF.

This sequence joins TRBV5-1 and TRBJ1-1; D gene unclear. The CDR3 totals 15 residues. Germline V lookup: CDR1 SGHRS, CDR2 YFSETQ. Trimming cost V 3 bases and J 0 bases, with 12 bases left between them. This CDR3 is CASSWAGEMNTEAFF. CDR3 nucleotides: TGCGCCAGCAGCTGGGCAGGTGAAATGAACACTGAAGCTTTCTTT.

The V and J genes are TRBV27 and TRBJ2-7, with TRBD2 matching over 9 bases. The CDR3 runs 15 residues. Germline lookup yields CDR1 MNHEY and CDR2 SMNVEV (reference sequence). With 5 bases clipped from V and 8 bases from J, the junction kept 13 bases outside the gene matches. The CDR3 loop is CASSPSGGRAFKQYF. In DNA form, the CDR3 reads TGTGCCAGCAGTCCCTCGGGCGGGAGGGCCTTTAAGCAGTACTTC.

The CDR3 loop reads CASTPVGGETQYF. Here the CDR3 DNA reads TGTGCCAGCACCCCGGTTGGGGGGGAGACCCAGTACTTC. This chain links TRBV7-6 with TRBJ2-5, with D perhaps matching TRBD2 (6 bases). Looked up from germline, CDR1 is SGHVS and CDR2 is FNYEAQ. Trimming shortened V by 7 bases and J by 5 bases, and 14 bases separated the two germline ends. This CDR3 is 13 amino acids long. The complete variable domain, with remaining parts taken from reference TRBV7-6 and TRBJ2-5, reads GAGVSQSPRYKVTKRGQDVALRCDPISGHVSLYWYRQALGQGPEFLTYFNYEAQQDKSGLPNDRFSAERPEGSISTLTIQRTEQRDSAMYRCASTPVGGETQYFGPGTRLLVL.

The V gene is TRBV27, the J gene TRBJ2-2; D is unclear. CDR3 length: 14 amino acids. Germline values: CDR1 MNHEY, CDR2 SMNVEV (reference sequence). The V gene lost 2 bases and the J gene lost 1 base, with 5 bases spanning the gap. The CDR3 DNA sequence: TGTGCCAGCAGTTTAGGCCGGAACACCGGGGAGCTGTTTTTT. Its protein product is CASSLGRNTGELFF.

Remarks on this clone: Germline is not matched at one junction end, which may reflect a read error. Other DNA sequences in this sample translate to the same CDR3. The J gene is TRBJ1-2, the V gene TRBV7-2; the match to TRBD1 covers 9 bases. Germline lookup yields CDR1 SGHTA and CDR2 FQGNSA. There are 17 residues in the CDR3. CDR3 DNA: TGTGCCAGCAGCGTGGGGACAGGGAAAGTGGCTAACTATGGCTACACCTTT. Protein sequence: CASSVGTGKVANYGYTF.